The 14 T cell receptor beta chains in this list originate from one sample, sequenced in a study of cytomegalovirus exposure and HLA in healthy donors (dated by TCRdb to about 2017). Libraries were built with the immunoSEQ multiplex PCR assay. For the multiplex PCR, a mixture combining 60 forward primers for TCR Vbeta segments and 13 reverse primers for TCR Jbeta segments was used. TCRdb provides this immuneACCESS table in a form limited to in-frame rearrangements. Some clones are lacking; in checked studies, under half of them reflect an unresolved V gene, and why the rest are absent is not known. This sample's clone table shows about 88,000 clones. The leading ten clones occupy 5% to 6.5% of the sample. The sequencing input was PBMCs. The source of these receptors is a girl between 10 and 17 years old in good health and CMV-seropositive.

The chain employs TRBV10-1 and TRBJ1-2; D not resolved. Looked up from germline, CDR1 is WNHNN and CDR2 is SYGVQD (reference sequence). Deletions cut 7 bases from V and 7 bases from J, with 10 bases between. CDR3 size: 11 residues. CDR3 sequence: CASTDPGGYTF. The CDR3 nucleotides read TGCGCCAGCACAGACCCGGGTGGCTACACCTTC.

The rearrangement uses TRBV18 and TRBJ2-5, with D perhaps matching TRBD1 (6 bases). Germline-derived CDR1 and CDR2 are KGHSH and LQKENI. The CDR3 totals 14 residues. V lost 3 bases and J lost 4, with 12 bases in between. CDR3 residues: CASSPGQGRETQYF. For the CDR3, the DNA is TGTGCCAGCTCACCGGGGCAGGGGAGAGAGACCCAGTACTTC.

The chain uses TRBV5-6 and TRBJ1-1; TRBD1 matches 7 bases. Germline V gives CDR1 SGHDT, CDR2 YYEEEE. With 3 bases clipped from V and 5 bases from J, the junction kept 4 bases outside the gene matches. The CDR3 runs to 13 residues. The CDR3 here is CASSWATGTEAFF. The CDR3 DNA reads TGTGCCAGCAGCTGGGCGACAGGGACTGAAGCTTTCTTT. Looking up the rest from reference TRBV5-6 and TRBJ1-1 gives the full variable domain: DAGVTQSPTHLIKTRGQQVTLRCSPKSGHDTVSWYQQALGQGPQFIFQYYEEEERQRGNFPDRFSGHQFPNYSSELNVNALLLGDSALYLCASSWATGTEAFFGQGTRLTVV.

The chain recombines TRBV4-3 with TRBJ2-2; 8 bases are shared with TRBD2. Germline V gene sequence: CDR1 LGHNA, CDR2 YSLEER. Trimming at V came to 0 bases and at J to 1 base, leaving 1 base not matched to a gene. The CDR3 sequence is 16 residues long. As DNA, the CDR3 is TGCGCCAGCAGCCAAGAACTAGCGGAGAACACCGGGGAGCTGTTTTTT. Translation: CASSQELAENTGELFF.

The chain employs TRBV4-2 and TRBJ1-4; 8 bases are a match to TRBD1. The CDR3 has 18 amino acids. The V gene's germline CDR1 is LGHNA and CDR2 YNFKEQ. J lost 4 bases, V lost 1 base, and 11 bases had no gene match. The CDR3 nucleotides read TGTGCCAGCAGCCAAGGCGCAGGGACAGGTCAGATTAATGAAAAACTGTTTTTT. Its translation is CASSQGAGTGQINEKLFF.

The genes are TRBV27 and TRBJ1-5; D is perhaps TRBD1 (6 bases). Trimming took 5 bases from V and 6 from J, leaving 14 bases between them. Germline V gene sequence: CDR1 MNHEY, CDR2 SMNVEV (reference sequence). The CDR3 runs to 14 residues. The CDR3 is CASSVRQERQPQHF. The DNA for the CDR3 is TGTGCCAGCAGTGTCCGACAGGAACGTCAGCCCCAGCATTTT.

The gene calls are TRBV7-8 and TRBJ1-1, with 7 positions matching TRBD1. V trimming: 5 bases; J trimming: 4 bases; junction bases outside the gene matches: 13. This CDR3 region has 16 residues. Per the germline V gene, CDR1 is SGHVS and CDR2 is FQNEAQ. In DNA, the CDR3 is TGTGCCAGCAGCATATCGATGAGGGGGCCGGGCACTGAAGCTTTCTTT. Protein: CASSISMRGPGTEAFF.

The chain employs TRBV19 and TRBJ1-1, with D unclear. Germline values: CDR1 LNHDA, CDR2 SQIVND (reference sequence). Trimming took 3 bases from V and 0 from J, leaving 14 bases between them. The CDR3 has 16 residues. The CDR3 protein is CASSMTFSGLNTEAFF. In nucleotides, the CDR3 is TGTGCCAGTAGTATGACCTTCTCGGGTTTGAACACTGAAGCTTTCTTT.

The CDR3 coding sequence is TGTGCCAGCTCATGGACTGCGAATAGACCCTACGAGCAGTACGTC. This codes for CASSWTANRPYEQYV. This sequence joins TRBV28 and TRBJ2-7; perhaps TRBD2 as D (5 bases). The CDR3 loop spans 15 amino acids. CDR1 and CDR2 (germline): MDHEN, SYDVKM. V was cut by 8 bases and J by 2 bases, with 19 bases left in between.

V and J are TRBV4-1 and TRBJ1-2; D is possibly TRBD1 (5 bases). V dropped 3 bases and J dropped 0 bases, with 14 bases sitting between them. The germline V gene has CDR1 MGHRA and CDR2 YSYEKL. CDR3 length equals 16 residues. The CDR3 bases are TGCGCCAGCAGCCAGCCCTGGGGGGGAACTAACTATGGCTACACCTTC. Protein sequence: CASSQPWGGTNYGYTF.

The chain links TRBV11-2 to TRBJ2-1; 13 nucleotides match TRBD2. The CDR3 covers 15 residues. CDR1 is SGHAT and CDR2 is FQNNGV in the germline V gene. V trimming: 6 bases; J trimming: 6 bases; junction bases outside the gene matches: 5. The CDR3 DNA sequence: TGTGCCAGCAGACTAGCGGGGGGGCCGATCAATGAGCAGTTCTTC. This codes for CASRLAGGPINEQFF.

The genes are TRBV4-3 and TRBJ2-2, with 7 bases aligning to TRBD1. The CDR3 runs 17 residues. The trim removed 5 bases at V and 5 bases at J, leaving 14 bases unmatched. Germline CDR1 reads LGHNA; CDR2 reads YSLEER. This chain's CDR3 is CASSEGVPGQLTGELFF. The CDR3, as DNA: TGCGCCAGCAGCGAGGGAGTCCCGGGACAGTTGACCGGGGAGCTGTTTTTT.

The chain carries TRBV4-1 and TRBJ2-7, with 15 bases aligning to TRBD2. This CDR3 region has 16 residues. The V gene end was trimmed by 4 bases and the J gene end by 5 bases; junction bases not matched to a gene: 6. Germline V gene lookup returns CDR1 MGHRA and CDR2 YSYEKL. CDR3: CASSPGLAGGVNEQYF. For the CDR3, the DNA is TGCGCCAGCAGCCCGGGACTAGCGGGGGGAGTCAACGAGCAGTACTTC.

This rearrangement joins TRBV19 to TRBJ1-1, with unresolved D. Trimming pared 7 bases from V and 0 bases from J, leaving 21 bases between. This CDR3 is built from 17 residues. Germline values: CDR1 LNHDA, CDR2 SQIVND (reference sequence). The CDR3 nucleotides are TGTGCCAGTAAAGCCGGTCGCGGCACCCCTGTGAACACTGAAGCTTTCTTT. This translates into CASKAGRGTPVNTEAFF.